This T cell receptor beta chain stems from a study of somatic mutations in cytotoxic T cells in rheumatoid arthritis. Study-level information: Among the T-cell populations stained with V beta antibodies, some were separated by flow sorting at nearly 100% purity, including V beta1+ cells whose TCRB was sequenced. Study-wide findings and caveats: Per patient, the largest CD8+ clone was found to exceed 20% of CD8+ cells in about an eighth of the roughly 65 cases.

To note about this clone: Antigen unknown.

In the original processing: Matches to published virus-specific TCRB sequences were rare among patient CD8+ clones larger than 1%. Profiled with immunoSEQ multiplex PCR; TCRdb holds only in-frame clones, not every one. V and J calls and clone size are copied from that table; D and trimming were computed from the DNA. Of under 20,000 clones listed, approximately 84% are singletons. This CDR3 is 14 amino acids long. V shed 4 bases and J shed 8 bases, with 18 bases lying between them. Looked up from germline, CDR1 is SGDLS and CDR2 is YYNGEE. The sequence was collected from an adult with rheumatoid arthritis. Input material: CD8+ T cells sorted from blood. The chain joins TRBV9 to TRBJ1-2, with D uncertain. The CDR3 DNA follows: TGTGCCAGCAGCCCCTCGAGTAGGCTCCGCGGCTACACCTTC. Translation gives CASSPSSRLRGYTF.